What follows is one TCR beta chain and its context. Its target antigen remains unknown. Nothing much larger sits one base from this clone, and base qualities are not available. The sample's treatment or condition label, in plain terms: oral pan-JAK inhibitor, 5-10 mg twice daily. Lesional scalp punch biopsies and peripheral blood were collected from alopecia areata patients. After PBMCs were isolated by density centrifugation and stained for CD3, CD4 and CD8, a FACSAria was used to sort CD4+ and CD8+ T cells. The library was built by means of the immunoSEQ multiplex PCR assay. For TCR sequencing, RNA was extracted from every sample and reverse transcribed into cDNA to serve as template. SuperScript III was used for first-strand cDNA synthesis, primed with a 2:1 mix of oligo-dT and random hexamers. Amplification bias was assessed with a synthetic immune receptor repertoire, and residual bias was removed computationally. Processing in the source paper ran as follows. Raw reads were preprocessed for error removal, and CDR3 was defined according to IMGT conventions as running from the conserved cysteine to phenylalanine. Clonality was calculated as 1 minus Shannon entropy normalized by log2 of the number of productive unique TCRs. Whether each scalp clone was CD4 or CD8 was inferred by checking scalp TCRbeta sequences against the CD4 and CD8 repertoires from sorted blood. TCRdb provides this immuneACCESS table in a form limited to in-frame rearrangements. Some clones are lacking; in checked studies, under half of them reflect an unresolved V gene, and why the rest are absent is not known. The DNA was the basis for D and trimming; V, J and clone size are from that table. The sample table holds some 190,000 clones, of which about 47% were seen once. Around a tenth of the sample goes to the ten largest clones.

This record belongs to a study of CD8+ T cells in alopecia areata (dated by TCRdb to the late 2010s). About the full investigation: The treated patients took part in an open-label pilot trial in which moderate-to-severe alopecia areata was treated with oral tofacitinib at 5 to 10 mg twice daily. Tofacitinib was administered for 6 to 18 months, and 6 months of follow-up off drug were then conducted to assess delayed response and recurrence. In treated patients, disease severity was measured using the SALT score, which gives the percentage of scalp surface area affected. To study T cell clonal expansion in alopecia areata, the researchers applied high-throughput TCRbeta sequencing to both the C3H/HeJ mouse model and human patients. Scalp tissue and sorted CD4+ and CD8+ peripheral blood T cells from patchy and totalis/universalis alopecia areata patients and from healthy controls were covered by human TCRbeta sequencing. Biopsies were taken from tofacitinib-treated patients at baseline and at 4 and 24 weeks of treatment, and a later scalp biopsy was taken in several of the tofacitinib-treated patients. Scalp clonality was compared across normal scalp (n=4), patchy alopecia areata scalp (n=8), and alopecia totalis/universalis scalp (n=8). The RNA source kit depended on sample type: the PAXgene miRNA kit for fixed scalp, the miRNeasy kit for PBMCs, and the RNeasy kit for mouse skin. Amplification of TCRbeta CDR3 regions was done by immunoSEQ multiplex PCR using 35 Vbeta forward primers and 13 Jbeta reverse primers. The paper's findings and limits, for the study overall: Many expanded lesional clones were found to persist in scalp and blood during tofacitinib treatment, and relapse after treatment cessation may be partly explained by this persistence. Shared TCR sequences between patients were less evident than in mice, which may be partly attributable to HLA diversity in the patient population. Because the treated cohort was small and included a single nonresponder, larger studies are needed to assess links between baseline CD8+ expansion and response. Unlike mouse skin, which is dominated by gammadelta T cells, normal human skin has resident alphabeta T cells that are also sequenced, and this complicates analysis of the scalp TCR repertoire. Tofacitinib significantly lowered scalp clonality and the number of expanded CD8+ clones among the top 100 scalp clones. Compared with normal scalp, lesional scalp, particularly in alopecia totalis/universalis, had higher clonality and more expanded CD8+ clones, which suggests antigenic drive.

The germline V gene specifies MNHEY as CDR1 and SVGAGI as CDR2. V is shortened by 0 bases, J by 4 bases, and the region joining them spans 8 bases. Its CDR3 holds 14 amino acids, cysteine through phenylalanine. Here the CDR3 DNA is all that survives: 42 bases in frame from base 1. The source of this sequence is a human donor with alopecia areata. This specimen consisted of CD8+ T cells sorted from blood, obtained around week 54, from a patient treated with tofacitinib. Rearrangement joined TRBV6-5 to TRBJ2-3, with TRBD2 as a weak D call on 6 bases. The DNA reads as follows: TGTGCCAGCAGTTACTCGAGACTAGCAGATACGCAGTATTTT. This is translated as CASSYSRLADTQYF.